This T cell receptor beta chain was identified in a study of vaccination effects on CD4 cells after COVID-19 (dated by TCRdb to the early 2020s). The study in broad terms: To identify antigen-specific CD4+ T cell clonotypes by their expansion, the ViraFEST assay first stimulated PBMC with viral peptide pools and then applied TCR sequencing. Each participant got two doses of an mRNA SARS-CoV-2 vaccine, either BNT162b2 or mRNA-1273. Under 2.5 million PBMC per well were cultured with 9 to 10 ug/ml peptides in IMDM containing 5% human AB serum, approximately 10 IU/ml IL-2 and gentamicin. The study compared SARS-CoV-2 spike-specific CD4+ TCR repertoires before and after mRNA vaccination in COVID-19 convalescent patients and infection-naive vaccine recipients. The full study included fewer than eleven COVID-19 convalescent patients and a handful of SARS-CoV-2-naive healthy vaccine recipients. The Oncomine TCR Beta short-read assay on an Illumina iSeq 100 was used to sequence cultures from other donors in the study.

Libraries came from the immunoSEQ multiplex PCR assay. DNA from the cultured and isolated CD4+ T cells underwent TCR beta CDR3 sequencing. The published analysis was carried out like this. Non-productive TCR sequences were discarded, and reads were trimmed to the CDR3 region, with only CDR3s of 7 or more amino acids retained. Antigen-specific clonotypes were identified using the MANAFEST web app by comparison of expansion in peptide wells against reference cultures. To count as positive, a clone had to show expansion at FDR<0.05 compared with the reference and with all other wells, an odds ratio above 5, and a frequency above 0.1% in two replicate wells. Cross-reactive clonotypes were defined as significantly expanded in SARS-CoV-2 spike wells and in at least one common cold coronavirus spike condition. CDR3 similarity was assessed by Levenshtein distance with the stringdist R package, and unrooted trees were built with ape in R 3.6.1. This immuneACCESS table, as held by TCRdb, lists in-frame sequences with V and J called but not all clones. Of the missing ones, under half trace to an unresolved V gene in checked studies; the others have no known cause. V and J calls plus clone size are reproduced from that table; the DNA served to infer D and trimming. The table for this sample lists 65,000 to 80,000 clones; over 60% of them were counted only once. Together, the top ten hold roughly 2% of the sample.

Points the paper makes about the study in general: Clones induced by infection and clones induced by vaccination both contracted markedly at late timepoints after vaccination, which fits with T cell responses waning over time. The study was limited by a small number of convalescent patients and lacked early post-infection timepoints. In healthy vaccine recipients, vaccine-induced clones were almost all SARS-CoV-2 mono-reactive, with only 1 of 255 cross-reactive with common cold coronaviruses.

Turning to this clone: The antigen it binds to is not known. No much larger clone exists at a distance of one base, and base qualities are not known.

From the cysteine up to the phenylalanine, the CDR3 has a length of 15 residues. The kept DNA is CDR3 alone, 45 bases in frame from the first base. Via the germline V gene, CDR1 is SGDLS and CDR2 YYNGEE. Trimming at the junction amounts to 5 bases on V and 6 bases on J, and the germline ends lie 17 bases apart. After less than eleven days of culture, CD4+ T cells were isolated with the EasySep CD4+ T cell isolation kit. The absence of prior SARS-CoV-2 infection in healthy vaccine recipients was confirmed by negative nucleocapsid antibodies before and after vaccination. Half of the culture medium was replaced with fresh IL-2-containing medium on days 3 and 7. Unless otherwise noted, each peptide stimulation condition was cultured in triplicate wells. Using Ficoll-Paque Plus gradient centrifugation, PBMC were separated from whole blood and then either used fresh or cryopreserved at -140C. Genomic DNA was extracted from cultured CD4+ T cells with the QIAamp micro DNA kit.

The sequences come from CD4+ T cells from PBMCs cultured without peptide, collected before COVID-19 vaccination. This chain is built from TRBV9 and TRBJ2-2; the D gene is perhaps TRBD2, from 5 matching bases. The origin of this receptor is a human donor who received a COVID-19 vaccine. The sequenced DNA: TGTGCCAGCAGTCGCCAAACGGGGTTCCCCGGGGAGCTGTTTTTT. Translated, this is CASSRQTGFPGELFF.